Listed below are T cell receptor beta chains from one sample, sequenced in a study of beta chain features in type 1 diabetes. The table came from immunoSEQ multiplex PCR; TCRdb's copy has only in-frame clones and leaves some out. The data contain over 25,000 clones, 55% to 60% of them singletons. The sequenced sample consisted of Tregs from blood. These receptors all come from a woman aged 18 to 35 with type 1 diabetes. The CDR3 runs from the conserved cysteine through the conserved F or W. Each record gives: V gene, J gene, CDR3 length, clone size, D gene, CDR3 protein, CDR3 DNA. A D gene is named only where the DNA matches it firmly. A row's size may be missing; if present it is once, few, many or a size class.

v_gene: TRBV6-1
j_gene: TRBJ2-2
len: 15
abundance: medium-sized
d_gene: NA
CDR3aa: CASRVSVSGTGELFF
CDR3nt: TGTGCCAGCAGGGTGTCGGTTAGCGGAACCGGGGAGCTGTTTTTT

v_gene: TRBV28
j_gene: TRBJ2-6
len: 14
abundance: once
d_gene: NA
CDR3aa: CASTTPSGANVLTF
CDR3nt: TGTGCCAGCACCACTCCGAGTGGGGCCAACGTCCTGACTTTC

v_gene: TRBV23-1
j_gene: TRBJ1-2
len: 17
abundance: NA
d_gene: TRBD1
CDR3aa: CASSQSPWTGGDGGYTF
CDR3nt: TGCGCCAGCAGTCAATCACCTTGGACAGGGGGAGATGGGGGCTACACCTTC

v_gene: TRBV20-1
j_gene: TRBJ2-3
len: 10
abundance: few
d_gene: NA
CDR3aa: CSSLFDTQYF
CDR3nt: TGCAGCTCCCTCTTTGATACGCAGTATTTT

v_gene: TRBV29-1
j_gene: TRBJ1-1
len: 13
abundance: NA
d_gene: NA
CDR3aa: CSVLPQGSTEAFF
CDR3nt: TGCAGCGTCCTACCCCAGGGTTCCACTGAAGCTTTCTTT

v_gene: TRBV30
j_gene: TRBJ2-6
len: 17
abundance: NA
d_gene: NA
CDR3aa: CACIKGWVSSGANVLTF
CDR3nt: TGTGCCTGCATTAAGGGGTGGGTGAGCTCTGGGGCCAACGTCCTGACTTTC

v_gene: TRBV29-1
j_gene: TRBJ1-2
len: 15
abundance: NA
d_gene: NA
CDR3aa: CSVGKLFTGNDGYTF
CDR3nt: TGCAGCGTTGGGAAACTCTTCACAGGGAACGATGGCTACACCTTC

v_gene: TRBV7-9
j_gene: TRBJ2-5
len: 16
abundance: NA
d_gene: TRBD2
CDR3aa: CASSFGTSGMGETQYF
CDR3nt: TGTGCCAGCAGCTTTGGGACTAGCGGAATGGGGGAGACCCAGTACTTC

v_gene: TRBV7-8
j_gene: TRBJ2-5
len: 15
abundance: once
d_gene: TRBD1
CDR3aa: CASSPGTGVDTAQYF
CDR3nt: TGTGCCAGCAGCCCCGGGACAGGGGTGGATACGGCCCAGTACTTC

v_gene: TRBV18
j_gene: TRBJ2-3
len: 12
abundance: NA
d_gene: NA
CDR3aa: CASSPAADTQYF
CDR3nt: TGTGCCAGCTCCCCGGCGGCAGATACGCAGTATTTT

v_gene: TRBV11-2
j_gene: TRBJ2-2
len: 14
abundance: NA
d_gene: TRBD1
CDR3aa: CASSPGQSTGELFF
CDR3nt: TGTGCCAGCAGCCCGGGACAGAGTACCGGGGAGCTGTTTTTT

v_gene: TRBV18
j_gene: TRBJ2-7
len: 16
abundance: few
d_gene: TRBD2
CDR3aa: CASSPLPAGGGYEQYF
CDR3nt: TGTGCCAGCTCACCACTTCCAGCGGGAGGTGGTTACGAGCAGTACTTC

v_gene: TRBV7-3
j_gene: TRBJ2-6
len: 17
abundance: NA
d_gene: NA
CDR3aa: CASSLASSQAGANVLTF
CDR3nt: TGTGCCAGCAGCTTGGCAAGCTCCCAGGCTGGGGCCAACGTCCTGACTTTC

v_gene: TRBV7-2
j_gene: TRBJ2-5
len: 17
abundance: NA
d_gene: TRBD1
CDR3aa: CASSLGRLTGDAKTQYF
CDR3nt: TGTGCCAGCAGCTTAGGAAGACTGACAGGGGACGCTAAGACCCAGTACTTC

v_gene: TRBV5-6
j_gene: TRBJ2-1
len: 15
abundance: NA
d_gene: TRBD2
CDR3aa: CASSVLAGVINEQFF
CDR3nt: TGTGCCAGCAGCGTACTAGCGGGAGTTATCAATGAGCAGTTCTTC

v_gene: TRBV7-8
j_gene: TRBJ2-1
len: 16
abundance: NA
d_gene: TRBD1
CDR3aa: CASSLVSGQGANEQFF
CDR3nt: TGTGCCAGCAGCTTAGTTTCCGGACAGGGGGCGAATGAGCAGTTCTTC

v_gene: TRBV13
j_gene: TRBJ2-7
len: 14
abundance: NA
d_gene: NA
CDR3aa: CASSLGGSSYEQYF
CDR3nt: TGTGCCAGCAGCTTAGGCGGGAGCTCCTACGAGCAGTACTTC

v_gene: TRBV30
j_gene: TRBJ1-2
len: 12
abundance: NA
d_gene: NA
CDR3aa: CAWSDGGYGYTF
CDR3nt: TGTGCCTGGAGTGACGGGGGGTATGGCTACACCTTC

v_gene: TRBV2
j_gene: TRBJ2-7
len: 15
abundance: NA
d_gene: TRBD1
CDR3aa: CASSGTGVRAYEQYF
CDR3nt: TGTGCCAGCAGTGGGACAGGGGTCCGAGCCTACGAGCAGTACTTC

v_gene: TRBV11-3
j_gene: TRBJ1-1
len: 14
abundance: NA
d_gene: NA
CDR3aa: CASSYQGGHTEAFF
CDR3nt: TGTGCCAGCAGCTATCAGGGAGGACACACTGAAGCTTTCTTT

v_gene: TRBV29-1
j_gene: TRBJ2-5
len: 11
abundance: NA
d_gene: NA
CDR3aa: CSTRTYETQYF
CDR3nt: TGCAGCACGCGGACTTATGAGACCCAGTACTTC

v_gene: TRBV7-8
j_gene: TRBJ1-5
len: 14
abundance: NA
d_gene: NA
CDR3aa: CASSLNRDNQPQHF
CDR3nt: TGTGCCAGCAGCTTAAACAGGGATAACCAGCCCCAGCATTTT

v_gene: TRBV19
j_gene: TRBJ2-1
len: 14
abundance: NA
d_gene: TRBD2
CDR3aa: CASSKPGGSREQFF
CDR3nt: TGTGCCAGTAGTAAACCGGGAGGGTCGAGAGAGCAGTTCTTC

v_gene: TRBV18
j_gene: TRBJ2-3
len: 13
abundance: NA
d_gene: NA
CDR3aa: CASSPSIGDTQYF
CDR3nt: TGTGCCAGCTCACCTAGCATCGGGGATACGCAGTATTTT

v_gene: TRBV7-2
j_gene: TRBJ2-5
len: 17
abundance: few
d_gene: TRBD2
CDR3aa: CASSFISSGRPQETQYF
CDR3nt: TGTGCCAGCAGCTTTATTTCTAGCGGGAGGCCCCAAGAGACCCAGTACTTC

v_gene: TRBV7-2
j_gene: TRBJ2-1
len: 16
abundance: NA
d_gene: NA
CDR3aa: CASSSSLASSYNEQFF
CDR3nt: TGTGCCAGCAGCTCCAGCCTAGCGAGCTCCTACAATGAGCAGTTCTTC

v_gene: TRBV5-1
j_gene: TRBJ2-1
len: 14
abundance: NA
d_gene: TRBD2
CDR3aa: CASSKTSGTNEQFF
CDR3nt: TGCGCCAGCAGTAAGACTAGCGGGACCAATGAGCAGTTCTTC

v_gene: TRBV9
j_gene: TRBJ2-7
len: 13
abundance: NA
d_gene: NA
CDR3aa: CASSVSNSYEQYF
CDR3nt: TGTGCCAGCAGCGTATCTAATTCCTACGAGCAGTACTTC

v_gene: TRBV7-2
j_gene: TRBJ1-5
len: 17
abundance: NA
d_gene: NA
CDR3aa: CASSLKSREAGSQPQHF
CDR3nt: TGTGCCAGCAGCTTAAAATCCCGCGAGGCAGGGTCTCAGCCCCAGCATTTT

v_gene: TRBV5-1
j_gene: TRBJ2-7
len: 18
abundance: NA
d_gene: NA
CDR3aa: CASSLGRGVWTAASEQYF
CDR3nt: TGCGCCAGCAGCTTGGGACGGGGTGTATGGACAGCCGCTAGCGAGCAGTACTTC

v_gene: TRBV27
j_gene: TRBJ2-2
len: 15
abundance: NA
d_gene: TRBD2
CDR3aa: CASSRGLAGIGELFF
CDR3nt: TGTGCCAGCAGTAGGGGACTAGCGGGAATTGGGGAGCTGTTTTTT

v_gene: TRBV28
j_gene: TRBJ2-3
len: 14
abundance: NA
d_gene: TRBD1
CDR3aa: CASSLWDRPDTQYF
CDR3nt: TGTGCCAGCAGTTTATGGGACAGGCCAGATACGCAGTATTTT

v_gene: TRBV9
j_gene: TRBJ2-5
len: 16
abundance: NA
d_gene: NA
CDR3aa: CASSVGSARSVETQYF
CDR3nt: TGTGCCAGCAGCGTAGGATCCGCTAGGTCTGTAGAGACCCAGTACTTC

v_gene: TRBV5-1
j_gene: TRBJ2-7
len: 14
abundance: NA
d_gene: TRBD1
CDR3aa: CASGPGQGAYEQYF
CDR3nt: TGCGCCAGCGGGCCGGGACAGGGGGCCTACGAGCAGTACTTC

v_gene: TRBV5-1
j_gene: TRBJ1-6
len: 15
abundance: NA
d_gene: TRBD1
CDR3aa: CASREGTGMDSPLHF
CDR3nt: TGCGCCAGCAGAGAAGGGACAGGGATGGATTCACCCCTCCACTTT

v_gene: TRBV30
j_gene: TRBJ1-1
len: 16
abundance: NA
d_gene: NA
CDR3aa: CAWSVGRGNWNTEAFF
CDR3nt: TGTGCCTGGAGTGTAGGGCGGGGAAACTGGAACACTGAAGCTTTCTTT

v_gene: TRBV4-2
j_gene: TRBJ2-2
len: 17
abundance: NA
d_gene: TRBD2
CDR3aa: CASSQGGPAGGSRELFF
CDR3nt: TGTGCCAGCAGCCAAGGGGGCCCAGCGGGAGGATCCCGGGAGCTGTTTTTT

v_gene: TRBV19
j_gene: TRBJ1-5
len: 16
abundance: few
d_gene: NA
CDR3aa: CASSIVRAYSNQPQHF
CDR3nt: TGTGCCAGTAGTATAGTGAGAGCGTATAGCAATCAGCCCCAGCATTTT

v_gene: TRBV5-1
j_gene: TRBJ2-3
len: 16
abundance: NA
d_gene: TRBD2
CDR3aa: CASSQGAGGPGDTQYF
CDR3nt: TGCGCCAGCAGCCAAGGAGCGGGAGGGCCGGGAGATACGCAGTATTTT

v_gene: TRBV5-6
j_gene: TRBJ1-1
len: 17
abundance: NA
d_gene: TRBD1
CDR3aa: CASSLGFGGGVRTEAFF
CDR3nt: TGTGCCAGCAGCTTGGGTTTTGGAGGGGGCGTTAGGACTGAAGCTTTCTTT

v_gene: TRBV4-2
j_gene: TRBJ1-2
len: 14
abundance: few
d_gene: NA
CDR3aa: CASSQEGDYYGYTF
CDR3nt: TGTGCCAGCAGCCAAGAAGGGGATTACTATGGCTACACCTTC

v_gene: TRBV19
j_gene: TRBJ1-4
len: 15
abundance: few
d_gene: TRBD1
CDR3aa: CASSGDSYGDEKLFF
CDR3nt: TGTGCCAGTAGTGGGGACAGTTATGGCGATGAAAAACTGTTTTTT

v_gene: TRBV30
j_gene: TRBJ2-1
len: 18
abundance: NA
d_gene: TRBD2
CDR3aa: CASGRGTSAPGSYNEQFF
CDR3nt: TGTGCCTCGGGGAGGGGGACTAGCGCCCCCGGCTCCTACAATGAGCAGTTCTTC

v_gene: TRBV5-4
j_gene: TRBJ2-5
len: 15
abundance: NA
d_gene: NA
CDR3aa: CASSTNRPAGGTQYF
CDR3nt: TGTGCCAGCAGCACCAACCGTCCGGCCGGGGGGACCCAGTACTTC

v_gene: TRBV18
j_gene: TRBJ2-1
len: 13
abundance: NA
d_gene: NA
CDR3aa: CASSPRTYNEQFF
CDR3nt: TGTGCCAGCTCACCACGTACCTACAATGAGCAGTTCTTC

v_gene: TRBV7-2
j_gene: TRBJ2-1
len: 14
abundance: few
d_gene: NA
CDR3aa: CASSLGDSKDEQFF
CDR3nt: TGTGCCAGCAGCTTGGGAGACTCGAAGGATGAGCAGTTCTTC

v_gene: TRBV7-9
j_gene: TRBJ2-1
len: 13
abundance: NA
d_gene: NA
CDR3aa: CASSLASQFPIFF
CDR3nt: TGTGCCAGCAGCTTAGCGTCGCAATTCCCTATCTTCTTC

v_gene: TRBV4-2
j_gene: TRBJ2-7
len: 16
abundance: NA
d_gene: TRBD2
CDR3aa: CASSQGTSGSFYEQYF
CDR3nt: TGTGCCAGCAGCCAGGGGACTAGCGGGAGTTTTTACGAGCAGTACTTC

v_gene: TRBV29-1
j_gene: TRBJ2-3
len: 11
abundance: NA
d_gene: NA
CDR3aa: CSVVGEVTQYF
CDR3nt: TGCAGCGTTGTCGGTGAAGTTACGCAGTATTTT

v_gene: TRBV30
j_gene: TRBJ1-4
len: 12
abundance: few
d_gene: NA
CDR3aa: CAWSVRGEKLFF
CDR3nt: TGTGCCTGGAGTGTACGCGGCGAAAAACTGTTTTTT